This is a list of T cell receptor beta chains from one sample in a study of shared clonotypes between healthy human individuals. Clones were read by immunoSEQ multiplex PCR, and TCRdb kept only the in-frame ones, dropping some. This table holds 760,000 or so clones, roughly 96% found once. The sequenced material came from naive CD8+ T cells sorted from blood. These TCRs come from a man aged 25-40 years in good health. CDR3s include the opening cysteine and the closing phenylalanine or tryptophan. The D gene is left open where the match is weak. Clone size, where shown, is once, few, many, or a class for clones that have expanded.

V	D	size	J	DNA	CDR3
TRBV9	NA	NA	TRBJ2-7	TGTGCCAGCAGCGTAGACTGGGTGGCGGGCGACGAGCAGTACTTC	CASSVDWVAGDEQYF
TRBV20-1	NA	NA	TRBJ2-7	TGCAGTGCTCCCGAGGCCCACGAGCAGTACTTC	CSAPEAHEQYF
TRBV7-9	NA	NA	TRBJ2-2	TGTGCCAGCAGCTACGAAGAGTTGGGGTCCGGGGAGCTGTTTTTT	CASSYEELGSGELFF
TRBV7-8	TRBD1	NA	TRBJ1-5	TGTGCCAGCAGCTTAGGACAGGGATACAATCAGCCCCAGCATTTT	CASSLGQGYNQPQHF
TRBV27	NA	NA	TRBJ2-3	TGTGCCAGCAGTTTATGGGTAGACAACACAGATACGCAGTATTTT	CASSLWVDNTDTQYF
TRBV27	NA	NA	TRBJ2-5	TGTGCCAGCAGTTTATCGTGGGGGGTAGGGGAGACCCAGTACTTC	CASSLSWGVGETQYF
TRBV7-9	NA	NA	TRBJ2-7	TGTGCCAGCAGCTTTCCAGGACACTACGAGCAGTACTTC	CASSFPGHYEQYF
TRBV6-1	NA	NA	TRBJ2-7	TGTGCCAGCAGTGAACAGGACACATCCTACGAGCAGTACTTC	CASSEQDTSYEQYF
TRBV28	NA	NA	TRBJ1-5	TGTGCCAGCAAGGGCAATCAGCCCCAGCATTTT	CASKGNQPQHF
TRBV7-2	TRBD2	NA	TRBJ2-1	TGTGCCAGCAGCCCGACTAGCTTTGAGCAGTTCTTC	CASSPTSFEQFF
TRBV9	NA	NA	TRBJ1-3	TGTGCCAGCAGCCCTTCGATTAGCTCTGGAAACACCATATATTTT	CASSPSISSGNTIYF
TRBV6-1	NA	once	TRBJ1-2	TGTGCCAGCAGTGAGGGAACGTACTATGGCTACACCTTC	CASSEGTYYGYTF
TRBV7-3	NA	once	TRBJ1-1	TGTGCCAGCAGCCTCCTCGGAGGTACGCGTACTGAAGCTTTCTTT	CASSLLGGTRTEAFF
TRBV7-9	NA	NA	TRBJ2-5	TGTGCCAGCACGATATTCCTGACAAACCAAGAGACCCAGTACTTC	CASTIFLTNQETQYF
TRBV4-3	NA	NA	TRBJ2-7	TGCGCCAGCAGCCAAGACGGATACGAGCAGTACTTC	CASSQDGYEQYF
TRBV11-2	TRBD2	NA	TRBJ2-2	TGTGCCAGCAGCCCACTAGCGGGAAGGGCCGGGGAGCTGTTTTTT	CASSPLAGRAGELFF
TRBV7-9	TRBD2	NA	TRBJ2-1	TGTGCCAGCAGCCGCGGGAGTGCCAATGAGCAGTTCTTC	CASSRGSANEQFF
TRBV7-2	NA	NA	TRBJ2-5	TGTGCCAGCAGCTTAATTTTAGGGCTGGGAGAAGGGACCCAGTACTTC	CASSLILGLGEGTQYF
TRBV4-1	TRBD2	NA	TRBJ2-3	TGCGCCAGCAGCCTGAGGACTAGCGGGAGCACAGATACGCAGTATTTT	CASSLRTSGSTDTQYF
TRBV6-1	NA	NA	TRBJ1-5	TGTGCCAGCAGTGCCCCGGGGCTCCCAGGGCAGCCCCAGCATTTT	CASSAPGLPGQPQHF
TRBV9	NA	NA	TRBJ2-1	TGTGCCAGCAGCGTAACTTCAGGGGCCCATGAGCAGTTCTTC	CASSVTSGAHEQFF
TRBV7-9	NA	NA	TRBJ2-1	TGTGCCAGCAGCCAAACCCAGAATAGCGGAGCCTCCCTTGAGCAGTTCTTC	CASSQTQNSGASLEQFF
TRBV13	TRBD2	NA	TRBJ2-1	TGTGCCAGCAGCTTAGAAGTAGCGGGAGAGGGCAATGAGCAGTTCTTC	CASSLEVAGEGNEQFF
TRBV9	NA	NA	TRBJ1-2	TGTGCCAGCAGCGAAATCCCCCCAGCGGTAGGTTATGGCTACACCTTC	CASSEIPPAVGYGYTF
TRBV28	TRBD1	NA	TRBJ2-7	TGTGCCAGCAGACCGGGACAGACCTACGAGCAGTACTTC	CASRPGQTYEQYF
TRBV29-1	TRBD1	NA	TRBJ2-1	TGCAGCGTTGTATTCAGGGGGACTGAGCAGTTCTTC	CSVVFRGTEQFF
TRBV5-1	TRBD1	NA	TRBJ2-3	TGCGCCAGCAGCGCATCGACCGGGACAGGGGCGACAGATACGCAGTATTTT	CASSASTGTGATDTQYF
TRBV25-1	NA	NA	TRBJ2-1	TGTGCCAGCAGTGAACGTCCGGGAAGCTCCTACAATGAGCAGTTCTTC	CASSERPGSSYNEQFF
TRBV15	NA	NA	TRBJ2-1	TGTGCCACCAGCAGGGAGGCAGACAATGAGCAGTTCTTC	CATSREADNEQFF
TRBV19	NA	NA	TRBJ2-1	TGTGCCAGTAGTATAGAACGGACACAATACAATGAGCAGTTCTTC	CASSIERTQYNEQFF
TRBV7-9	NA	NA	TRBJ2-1	TGTGCCAGCAGCCCCGGACAAAACTCCTACAATGAGCAGTTCTTC	CASSPGQNSYNEQFF
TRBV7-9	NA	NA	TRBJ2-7	TGTGCCAGCAGCTCACAGGGTTACGACGAGCAGTACTTC	CASSSQGYDEQYF
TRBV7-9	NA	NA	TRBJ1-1	TGTGCCAGCAGCTTGCAAGGGGCTGAAGCTTTCTTT	CASSLQGAEAFF
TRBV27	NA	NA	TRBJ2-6	TGTGCCAGCAGTTCAATGGAAACCCTCTCTGGGGCCAACGTCCTGACTTTC	CASSSMETLSGANVLTF
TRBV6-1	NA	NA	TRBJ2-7	TGTGCCAGCAGTGGTTCGGAGCCTCCCGCTAACGAGCAGTACTTC	CASSGSEPPANEQYF
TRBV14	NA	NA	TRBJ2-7	TGTGCCAGCAGCCCGACGGGACCCCTCGTGTCCTTC	CASSPTGPLVSF
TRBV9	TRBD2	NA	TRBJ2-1	TGTGCCAGCAGTTATAGCGGGAGTGAGCAGTTCTTC	CASSYSGSEQFF
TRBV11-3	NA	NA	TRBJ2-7	TGTGCCAGCCCCCTCTTTTACGAGCAGTACTTC	CASPLFYEQYF
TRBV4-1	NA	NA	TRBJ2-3	TGCGCCAGCAGCCCTATCGGGGAAGCGAGGGCCACAGATACGCAGTATTTT	CASSPIGEARATDTQYF
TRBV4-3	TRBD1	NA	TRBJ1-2	TGCGCCAGCAGCCAAGAATGGGAAGGGGGCGCCTTCTATGGCTACACCTTC	CASSQEWEGGAFYGYTF
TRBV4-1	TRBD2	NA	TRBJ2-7	TGCGCCAGCAGCCAAGGAGCGGGAGCTTTCTACGAGCAGTACTTC	CASSQGAGAFYEQYF
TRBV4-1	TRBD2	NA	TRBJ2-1	TGCGCCAGCAGCCATCAGGCGGGAGTTCTCAATGAGCAGTTCTTC	CASSHQAGVLNEQFF